Below are 13 T cell receptor beta chains sequenced from a single sample in a study of T cells expressing NK-cell markers. TCRdb re-called the 5' RACE reads; one entry per CDR3 protein, DNA not given. This listing includes about 380,000 distinct CDR3 sequences. Input material: blood T cells: a sorted CD56 or NKG2C T cell subset, CD4+ or CD8+ T cells, or bulk PBMC T cells (not recorded which). The receptors were sampled from a man between 18 and 69 years old in good health.

The V and J genes are TRBV4-2 and TRBJ2-3; the D gene TCRdb calls, TRBD1, cannot be checked with no DNA. The CDR3 runs 19 residues. From germline, CDR1 is LGHNA and CDR2 YNFKEQ. Here the CDR3 reads CASSQDGLRGTGGTDTQYF.

This CDR3 is CASSPSGQPQHF. The rearrangement uses TRBV18 and TRBJ1-5. Germline V gene sequence: CDR1 KGHSH, CDR2 LQKENI. This CDR3 comprises 12 residues.

The chain combines TRBV15 with TRBJ1-4; TCRdb's D gene call, TRBD1, goes unchecked for lack of DNA. The CDR3 is 15 residues long. Germline-derived CDR1 and CDR2 are LNHNV and YYDKDF (reference sequence). CDR3 in amino acids: CATSRWTGGFTKLFF.

J is TRBJ2-5 and V is TRBV27; the D call from TCRdb, TRBD1, cannot be confirmed without DNA. Looked up from germline, CDR1 is MNHEY and CDR2 is SMNVEV (reference sequence). The length of the CDR3 is 15 residues. The CDR3 region is CASSLDRASSETQYF.

The chain combines TRBV7-2 with TRBJ2-1; no DNA is available, so the TRBD2 call from TCRdb remains unchecked. The CDR3 spans 17 residues. Germline lookup yields CDR1 SGHTA and CDR2 FQGNSA. The CDR3 region is CASSFPGLAGAGNEQFF. Variable domain in full (rest from reference TRBV7-2 and TRBJ2-1): GAGVSQSPSNKVTEKGKDVELRCDPISGHTALYWYRQSLGQGLEFLIYFQGNSAPDKSGLPSDRFSAERTGGSVSTLTIQRTQQEDSAVYLCASSFPGLAGAGNEQFFGPGTRLTVL.

The chain combines TRBV12-5 with TRBJ2-2; the TRBD1 assignment by TCRdb is unverifiable without DNA. Germline V gene lookup returns CDR1 LGHNT and CDR2 FRNRAP. This CDR3 contains 18 residues. CDR3: CASGSTYADRRLTGELFF.

The chain links TRBV28 to TRBJ2-1; as DNA is missing, the TRBD2 call by TCRdb cannot be tested. Germline assignment: CDR1 MDHEN and CDR2 SYDVKM. The CDR3 has 15 residues. The CDR3 loop reads CASRQAGEFYNEQFF.

This sequence joins TRBV7-6 and TRBJ2-1; no DNA is available, so the TRBD2 call from TCRdb remains unchecked. Germline V gives CDR1 SGHVS, CDR2 FNYEAQ. This CDR3 has 16 amino acids. The CDR3 sequence: CASSPSERGSLAEQFF.

The rearrangement joins TRBV6-5 to TRBJ2-3; TCRdb's D call, TRBD1, is unchecked because there is no DNA. CDR1 is MNHEY and CDR2 is SVGAGI in the germline V gene. This CDR3 spans 16 amino acids. The CDR3 sequence is CASSSPDRTSTDTQYF.

The V call is TRBV12-3 or TRBV12-4, the J call TRBJ2-7; the TCRdb call, TRBD1, lacks DNA for checking. The CDR3 totals 13 residues. The CDR3: CASSKGGEYEQYF.

The genes are TRBV6-5 and TRBJ2-3. Germline V gives CDR1 MNHEY, CDR2 SVGAGI. The CDR3 runs 16 residues. This chain's CDR3 is CASSYSRGTSRDTQYF.

This chain links TRBV6-1 with TRBJ2-3; the D gene TCRdb calls, TRBD1, cannot be checked with no DNA. The V gene's germline CDR1 is MNHNS and CDR2 SASEGT. The CDR3 has 13 residues. The CDR3 sequence is CATLGQGAYTQYF.

The chain joins TRBV12-3 or TRBV12-4 to TRBJ1-1. CDR3 length: 12 amino acids. The CDR3 here is CASSVGLGGAFF.